There are a few counts of the clone carrying this T cell receptor (beta chain). What it recognizes is unknown. The data originate from a study of response to subunit inactivated influenza vaccine. General study points: The authors offered the suggestion that each seasonal influenza vaccination recruits few new T cells.

TCRdb passed the RT-PCR reads through MiXCR, listing each CDR3 protein once. Of hundreds of thousands of distinct CDR3 sequences in the sample, around 16% are singletons; the top ten hold roughly 12%. This CDR3 is 13 amino acids long. Germline assignment: CDR1 SEHNR and CDR2 FQNEAQ (reference sequence). V lost 4 bases to trimming and J lost 7 bases; unmatched junction nucleotides: 7. The sequencing used PBMCs from blood, collected about 13 days after vaccination. This chain links TRBV7-9 with TRBJ2-7, with 7 bases matching TRBD1. This TCR came from a man over 45 who received an inactivated influenza vaccine. The DNA of the CDR3 is TGTGCCAGCAGCTCAGAGAGGGGGCGAGAGCAGTACTTC. Protein: CASSSERGREQYF.